This T cell receptor (beta chain) was sequenced during a study of cytomegalovirus exposure and HLA in healthy donors. Study-wide results and caveats: Another analysis was done later, and it associated 15,000 to 20,000 TCR beta sequences with HLA alleles at 0.05 false discovery rate.

It was with 60 Vbeta and 13 Jbeta primers that the PCR ran. Assay used: immunoSEQ multiplex PCR; TCRdb lists only in-frame clones, some missing. The repertoire holds more than 80,000 clones, around 76% seen once, with 5.5% to 6% in the top ten. This clone was seen more than once but under ten times. Its antigen is unidentified. The V gene lost 4 bases and the J gene lost 8 bases, with 15 bases spanning the gap. The CDR3 consists of 14 residues. CDR1 and CDR2 from the germline V gene are SGHNT and YENEEA. Healthy donors of bone marrow made up the group. The material sequenced was PBMCs. The clonotype comes from a man between 18 and 35 years old in good health and CMV-seropositive. The rearrangement joins TRBV11-3 to TRBJ2-1; maybe TRBD2 (5 bases). CDR3 in DNA: TGTGCCAGCAGCTCCCGCGAGGGCGACGATGAGCAGTTCTTC. The encoded protein is CASSSREGDDEQFF.